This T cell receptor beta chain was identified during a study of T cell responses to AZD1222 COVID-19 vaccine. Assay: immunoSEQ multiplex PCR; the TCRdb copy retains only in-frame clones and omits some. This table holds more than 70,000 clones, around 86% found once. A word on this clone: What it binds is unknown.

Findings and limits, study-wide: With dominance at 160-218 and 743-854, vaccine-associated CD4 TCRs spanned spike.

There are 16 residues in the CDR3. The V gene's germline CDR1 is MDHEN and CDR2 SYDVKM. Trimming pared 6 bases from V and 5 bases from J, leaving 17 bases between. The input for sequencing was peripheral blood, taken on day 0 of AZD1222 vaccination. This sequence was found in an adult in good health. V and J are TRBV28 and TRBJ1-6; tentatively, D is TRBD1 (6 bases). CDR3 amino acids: CASSLGGGGHNSPLHF. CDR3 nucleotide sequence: TGTGCCAGCAGCCTAGGGGGGGGAGGCCATAATTCACCCCTCCACTTT.